These 28 T cell receptor beta chains originate from one sample sequenced in a study of early T cells in non-severe SARS-CoV-2 infection. TCRdb independently ran MiXCR on the 5' RACE reads; one entry per CDR3 protein. The sample lists fewer than 110,000 distinct CDR3 sequences, 11% occurring once. Sequenced input: whole blood. The receptors were sampled from an adult who was a healthcare worker with PCR-confirmed SARS-CoV-2 infection or an uninfected control (not recorded which).

This clonotype was seen ten or more times. The chain joins TRBV5-1 to TRBJ2-3; TRBD2 matches 9 bases. CDR3 length equals 16 residues. V shed 2 bases, J shed 0 bases, and the junction held 4 bases outside the gene matches. The germline CDR1 and CDR2 sequences are SGHRS and YFSETQ. CDR3 sequence (DNA): TGCGCCAGCAGCTTATCCGGGACTAGCAGCACAGATACGCAGTATTTT. Its translation: CASSLSGTSSTDTQYF.

A few counts support this clonotype. The chain has TRBV7-2 and TRBJ2-3; D not certain. The germline V gene has CDR1 SGHTA and CDR2 FQGNSA. V lost 2 bases and J 3 bases, leaving 12 bases between the germline ends. The length of the CDR3 is 15 residues. The CDR3 protein is CASSLYGSTTDTQYF. CDR3 sequence (DNA): TGTGCCAGCAGCTTATATGGGTCTACGACAGATACGCAGTATTTT.

In this sample, this clonotype turned up many times. V gene TRBV6-5 combines with J gene TRBJ2-7; 7 bases map to TRBD2. V lost 6 bases, J lost 3 bases, and 5 bases stayed unmatched. CDR1 is MNHEY and CDR2 is SVGAGI in the germline V gene. The CDR3 sequence is 13 residues long. The CDR3 DNA reads TGTGCCAGCAGGGGGGGAGGGTACTACGAGCAGTACTTC. As protein: CASRGGGYYEQYF.

Many counts were recorded for this clonotype. This chain connects TRBV20-1 to TRBJ2-1, with D tentatively TRBD2 (6 bases). CDR3 size: 16 residues. The V end lost 3 bases, the J end lost 4 bases, and 19 bases lay between the germline ends. Germline V gene sequence: CDR1 DFQATT, CDR2 SNEGSKA (reference sequence). CDR3 sequence reads: CSASGTGTALYNEQFF. The CDR3 region has the DNA TGCAGTGCTAGCGGGACCGGGACTGCCCTATACAATGAGCAGTTCTTC.

The V and J genes are TRBV12-3 or TRBV12-4 and TRBJ1-5; TRBD1 agrees at 7 bases. The ends lost 7 bases at V and 4 bases at J; junction bases unmatched: 10. The CDR3 consists of 15 residues. As DNA, the CDR3 is TGTGCCAGCACCTCACAGGGGATCTCTAATCAGCCCCAGCATTTT. Its protein product is CASTSQGISNQPQHF.

The DNA of the CDR3 is TGTGCCAGTAGACTAGCGGGAGAAAACACAGATACGCAGTATTTT. The encoded protein is CASRLAGENTDTQYF. This rearrangement joins TRBV19 to TRBJ2-3; 11 positions match TRBD2. J lost 2 bases, V lost 6 bases, and 4 bases had no gene match. Germline V CDR1 and CDR2: LNHDA, SQIVND (reference sequence). This CDR3 region has 15 residues.

This clonotype occurred a few times. V and J are TRBV2 and TRBJ2-2, with D tentatively TRBD2 (7 bases). The CDR3 totals 13 residues. The germline gives CDR1 SNHLY, CDR2 FYNNEI. Trimming stripped 5 bases from V and 4 bases from J, with 8 bases between. CDR3: CASSRGATGELFF. The CDR3 nucleotides are TGTGCCAGCAGTCGGGGGGCCACCGGGGAGCTGTTTTTT.

This clonotype was observed at least ten times. The chain uses TRBV12-3 or TRBV12-4 and TRBJ2-2; the D is unclear. V was shortened by 2 bases and J by 4 bases, with 11 bases between the two germline ends. The CDR3 sequence is 15 residues long. The CDR3 here is CASSLRQKSTGELFF. The DNA for the CDR3 is TGTGCCAGCAGTTTACGGCAAAAGAGCACCGGGGAGCTGTTTTTT.

This clonotype was seen repeatedly, ten times or more. The genes are TRBV7-6 and TRBJ1-3; D gene ambiguous. Germline loops: CDR1 SGHVS, CDR2 FNYEAQ. The CDR3 spans 13 residues. Trimming shortened V by 2 bases and J by 4 bases, and 6 bases separated the two germline ends. The CDR3 loop reads CASSLHSGNTIYF. Here the CDR3 DNA reads TGTGCCAGCAGCTTACACAGCGGAAACACCATATATTTT.

This clonotype was observed a handful of times. V usage is TRBV11-3 and J usage is TRBJ2-1; 9 bases fit TRBD1. The CDR3 length is 16 residues. The junction had 9 bases not matched to a gene; V was cut back by 4 bases and J by 5 bases. Germline V CDR1 and CDR2: SGHNT, YENEEA. CDR3 residues: CASSSRGRDRDNEQFF. The CDR3 DNA is TGTGCCAGCAGCTCGAGGGGCCGGGACAGGGACAATGAGCAGTTCTTC.

The rearrangement joins TRBV27 to TRBJ2-1; D ambiguous. The CDR3 extends over 15 amino acids. The V end lost 3 bases, the J end lost 3 bases, and 12 bases lay between the germline ends. The V gene's germline CDR1 is MNHEY and CDR2 SMNVEV (reference sequence). In DNA form, the CDR3 reads TGTGCCAGCAGTTTCGAAGGTGTCTTCTACAATGAGCAGTTCTTC. This sequence encodes CASSFEGVFYNEQFF.

A few counts support this clonotype. This chain links TRBV18 with TRBJ2-3, with 7 bases lining up with TRBD1. Germline V CDR1 and CDR2: KGHSH, LQKENI. Trimming took 0 bases from V and 3 from J; bases not matched to a gene: 3. CDR3 length: 15 residues. The CDR3 DNA is TGTGCCAGCTCACCACCGGGACAGCGTACAGATACGCAGTATTTT. Translation: CASSPPGQRTDTQYF.

The chain combines TRBV10-3 with TRBJ2-3, with D perhaps TRBD2 (5 bases). V was cut by 4 bases and J by 10 bases, with 12 bases left in between. The CDR3 contains 12 residues. Germline V gene data show CDR1 as ENHRY and CDR2 as SYGVKD. CDR3 in amino acids: CAISGVGGSQYF. The CDR3 DNA reads TGTGCCATCAGTGGGGTTGGCGGGTCGCAGTATTTT.

This clonotype was seen repeatedly, ten times or more. The V call is TRBV7-6, the J call TRBJ2-2; D remains ambiguous. V was cut by 2 bases and J by 0 bases, with 10 bases left in between. Germline V gene sequence: CDR1 SGHVS, CDR2 FNYEAQ. The CDR3 has 16 residues. The CDR3 bases are TGTGCCAGCAGCTTATTCTCGGCTTCGAACACCGGGGAGCTGTTTTTT. Protein sequence: CASSLFSASNTGELFF.

The rearrangement uses TRBV20-1 and TRBJ2-7, with 9 bases that match TRBD2. Trimming cost V 6 bases and J 10 bases; bases outside gene matches: 16. Germline V gene lookup returns CDR1 DFQATT and CDR2 SNEGSKA (reference sequence). CDR3 size: 14 residues. DNA for the CDR3: TGCAGTGCGACGAACGGACTAGCGCACTACGGACAGTACTTC. This codes for CSATNGLAHYGQYF.

This clonotype was counted only a few times. The chain recombines TRBV20-1 with TRBJ2-7; no reliable D call. V lost 0 bases, J lost 4 bases, and 13 bases lay in between. Per the germline V gene, CDR1 is DFQATT and CDR2 is SNEGSKA (reference sequence). CDR3 length: 14 residues. The CDR3 nucleotides are TGCAGTGCTAGAGATCCAGCGTTAAGTTACGAGCAGTACTTC. Protein product: CSARDPALSYEQYF.

This clonotype was picked up many times. CDR3: CSVTRQAPETQYF. In DNA, the CDR3 is TGCAGCGTGACCAGACAGGCCCCCGAGACCCAGTACTTC. This chain joins TRBV29-1 and TRBJ2-5; tentatively, D is TRBD1 (6 bases). V was cut by 6 bases and J by 5 bases, with 16 bases left in between. This CDR3 is 13 amino acids long. Per germline, CDR1 SQVTM and CDR2 ANQGSEA.

This clonotype was counted ten times or more. The chain recombines TRBV7-3 with TRBJ2-3; TRBD2 aligns across 8 bases. CDR1 SGHTA and CDR2 FQGTGA come from the germline V gene. This CDR3 region has 16 residues. V shed 5 bases and J 4 bases; nucleotides not matched to a gene: 11. The CDR3 nucleotides read TGTGCCAGCAGCAGAACCGGGGCGGGAGGCTCAGATACGCAGTATTTT. Its protein product is CASSRTGAGGSDTQYF. The full variable domain, rest sourced from reference TRBV7-3 and TRBJ2-3, is GAGVSQTPSNKVTEKGKYVELRCDPISGHTALYWYRQSLGQGPEFLIYFQGTGAADDSGLPNDRFFAVRPEGSVSTLKIQRTERGDSAVYLCASSRTGAGGSDTQYFGPGTRLTVL.

The V call is TRBV6-1, the J call TRBJ1-5; the D gene is possibly TRBD1 (5 bases). V lost 1 base and J lost 6, with 10 bases in between. In germline, CDR1 is MNHNS, CDR2 SASEGT. The CDR3 is 14 residues long. CDR3 in amino acids: CASSEEVGTQPQHF. The CDR3 DNA is TGTGCCAGCAGTGAAGAGGTGGGGACTCAGCCCCAGCATTTT.

The V gene is TRBV10-3, the J gene TRBJ2-5, with 8 bases lining up with TRBD2. Germline assignment: CDR1 ENHRY and CDR2 SYGVKD. There are 17 residues in the CDR3. J lost 1 base, V lost 4 bases, and 11 bases had no gene match. The DNA of the CDR3 is TGTGCCATCAGTGGATCGATACTAGCGGACCTCCAAGAGACCCAGTACTTC. This encodes CAISGSILADLQETQYF.

This clonotype was recorded a few times. CDR3 in DNA: TGTGCCAGCGCCTTCTCTCGGAACACCGGGGAGCTGTTTTTT. Its translation is CASAFSRNTGELFF. The chain couples TRBV6-2 or TRBV6-3 to TRBJ2-2; D not certain. V lost 8 bases to trimming and J lost 1 base, with 11 bases between them. The CDR3 is 14 residues long. In germline, CDR1 is MNHEY, CDR2 SVGEGT.

This clonotype was found a few times. The chain combines TRBV29-1 with TRBJ2-5; 8 bases are a match to TRBD1. The junction had 9 bases not matched to a gene; V was cut back by 3 bases and J by 6 bases. Germline CDR1 is SQVTM and CDR2 is ANQGSEA. The CDR3 runs 14 residues. CDR3 DNA sequence: TGCAGCGTTGAGAGACAGGGGTCGGGACAGACCCAGTACTTC. Translated, it gives CSVERQGSGQTQYF.

The table lists this clonotype with a few counts. The chain carries TRBV7-9 and TRBJ2-3; 7 nucleotides match TRBD2. J was trimmed by 4 bases and V by 4 bases; bases with no gene match: 8. CDR1 is SEHNR, CDR2 FQNEAQ, per germline (reference sequence). The CDR3 runs 15 residues. The CDR3 DNA reads TGTGCCAGCAGCTCCGCTAGCGGCCCAGCAGATACGCAGTATTTT. Its protein product is CASSSASGPADTQYF.

This clonotype has a count of ten or more. The chain combines TRBV20-1 with TRBJ2-1; no clear D. This CDR3 has 12 residues. Germline V gene data show CDR1 as DFQATT and CDR2 as SNEGSKA (reference sequence). Trimming left V 0 bases short and J 8 bases short, with 8 bases between. The CDR3 protein is CSARDILHEQFF. CDR3 sequence (DNA): TGCAGTGCTAGAGATATACTCCATGAGCAGTTCTTC.

This rearrangement joins TRBV11-2 to TRBJ2-3; D remains ambiguous. The V and J ends lost 1 base and 2 bases respectively, with 10 bases between them. Germline lookup yields CDR1 SGHAT and CDR2 FQNNGV. This CDR3 comprises 15 residues. CDR3 region: CASSLAPIPTDTQYF. Here the CDR3 DNA reads TGTGCCAGCAGCTTAGCCCCTATCCCCACAGATACGCAGTATTTT.

This rearrangement joins TRBV5-1 to TRBJ2-1; 15 nucleotides align to TRBD2. The germline CDR1 and CDR2 sequences are SGHRS and YFSETQ. The CDR3 extends over 18 amino acids. V was clipped by 5 bases and J by 3 bases; unmatched bases: 9. The CDR3 bases are TGCGCCAGCAGTTCCGGGACTAGCGGGAGGACCATCTACAATGAGCAGTTCTTC. The encoded protein is CASSSGTSGRTIYNEQFF.

This clonotype appeared a single time. A read error is possible here, since a much larger clone lies one base away. V and J are TRBV28 and TRBJ2-7; maybe TRBD2 (6 bases). CDR1 is MDHEN, CDR2 SYDVKM, per germline. The ends were cut back, 8 bases at V and 0 bases at J, with 17 bases in the middle. This CDR3 region has 15 residues. The DNA of the CDR3 is TGTGCCAGCTGTTGTACCCGGGGGAGCTCCTACGAGCAGTACTTC. Translation gives CASCCTRGSSYEQYF.

This clonotype was detected ten times or more. The chain combines TRBV30 with TRBJ2-2; possibly TRBD1 for D (5 bases). V gave up 0 bases and J gave up 5 bases, with 7 bases separating them. The germline gives CDR1 GTSNPN, CDR2 SVGIG (reference sequence). CDR3 length: 13 amino acids. The CDR3 reads CAWSVRTTGELFF. CDR3 nucleotides: TGTGCCTGGAGTGTAAGGACAACCGGGGAGCTGTTTTTT.